This T cell receptor beta chain was retrieved from a study of beta chain features in type 1 diabetes. General observations from the study: Reduced insertions and increased deletions marked VDJ junctions in type 1 diabetes patients.

Points on this clone: Its antigen is unknown.

The study reverse transcribed the entire isolated RNA, so it sequenced expressed TCRB transcripts. Assay used: immunoSEQ multiplex PCR; TCRdb lists only in-frame clones, some missing. The data hold hundreds of thousands of clones, with 30% observed a single time. The CDR3 runs to 16 residues. The V gene lost 1 base and the J gene lost 3 bases, with 12 bases spanning the gap. Per the germline V gene, CDR1 is MGHDK and CDR2 is SYGVNS. V is TRBV25-1 and J is TRBJ1-4; maybe TRBD1 (5 bases). This clonotype was obtained from a man aged 18 to 35 in good health. Sample: naive CD4+ T cells from blood. CDR3 sequence (DNA): TGTGCCAGCAGTGAATTGGGGTCGGGGGCTAATGAAAAACTGTTTTTT. It translates to CASSELGSGANEKLFF.